What follows are 16 T cell receptor beta chains derived from one specimen sequenced in a study of beta chain features in type 1 diabetes. The study reverse transcribed the entire isolated RNA, so it sequenced expressed TCRB transcripts. Some clones are missing from TCRdb's copy, which holds only in-frame ones; the method was immunoSEQ multiplex PCR. The sample yields roughly 500,000 clones, more than 9.5% seen once. Sequencing was performed on naive CD4+ T cells from blood. The receptors originated from a woman between 18 and 29 years old in good health.

V and J are TRBV27 and TRBJ2-6; no firm D call. Per germline, CDR1 MNHEY and CDR2 SMNVEV (reference sequence). Trimming shortened V by 1 base and J by 0 bases, and 7 bases separated the two germline ends. The CDR3 sequence is 16 residues long. CDR3 bases: TGTGCCAGCAGTTTATTTTGGGGCTCTGGGGCCAACGTCCTGACTTTC. Translated, it gives CASSLFWGSGANVLTF.

The V gene is TRBV2, the J gene TRBJ2-3, with 8 bases matching TRBD1. Unmatched junction bases numbered 5, after V lost 6 bases and J lost 0 bases. Germline-derived CDR1 and CDR2 are SNHLY and FYNNEI. This CDR3 spans 15 amino acids. CDR3: CASRVDRESTDTQYF. CDR3 nucleotide sequence: TGTGCCAGCAGGGTGGACAGGGAGAGCACAGATACGCAGTATTTT.

In its sample, this clone was seen a few times. The chain recombines TRBV11-3 with TRBJ2-1, with TRBD1 matching 10 bases. This CDR3 has 15 amino acids. Germline CDR1 SGHNT, CDR2 YENEEA. The V and J ends lost 5 bases and 5 bases, in that order; junction bases with no gene match: 6. CDR3 region: CASSQGQGRNNEQFF. The DNA for the CDR3 is TGTGCCAGCAGCCAGGGACAGGGGAGAAACAATGAGCAGTTCTTC.

This clone has just a few counts. The chain combines TRBV7-2 with TRBJ1-5; D is unclear. The germline V gene has CDR1 SGHTA and CDR2 FQGNSA. The germline V and J ends were trimmed by 1 base and 4 bases, with 11 bases remaining between them. The CDR3 sequence is 15 residues long. The CDR3 loop reads CASSLGRGENQPQHF. CDR3 DNA sequence: TGTGCCAGCAGCTTAGGGCGAGGCGAGAATCAGCCCCAGCATTTT.

This chain connects TRBV30 to TRBJ2-2, with 9 bases lining up with TRBD1. The J segment lost 0 bases and the V segment lost 4 bases, leaving 6 bases of the junction unmatched. There are 16 residues in the CDR3. Germline values: CDR1 GTSNPN, CDR2 SVGIG (reference sequence). Here the CDR3 reads CAWTYRGRSNTGELFF. CDR3 DNA: TGTGCCTGGACTTACAGGGGGCGATCGAACACCGGGGAGCTGTTTTTT.

The sample holds a few counts of this clone. V usage is TRBV11-2 and J usage is TRBJ2-7; D ambiguous. V lost 4 bases, J lost 2 bases, and 6 bases lay in between. CDR1 and CDR2 (germline): SGHAT, FQNNGV. CDR3 size: 12 residues. CDR3 region: CASSSSTYEQYV. In DNA form, the CDR3 reads TGTGCCAGCAGCTCCTCGACCTACGAGCAGTACGTC.

This sequence joins TRBV27 and TRBJ1-2; the D is unclear. Trimming left V 6 bases short and J 0 bases short, with 14 bases between. This CDR3 has 15 residues. CDR1 and CDR2 from the germline V gene are MNHEY and SMNVEV (reference sequence). The CDR3: CASRISDGANYGYTF. DNA for the CDR3: TGTGCCAGCAGGATATCCGACGGGGCTAACTATGGCTACACCTTC.

This clone was counted a few times. The chain links TRBV6-5 to TRBJ1-4; 9 bases fit TRBD1. This CDR3 comprises 16 residues. J was trimmed by 6 bases and V by 1 base; bases with no gene match: 6. CDR1 and CDR2 from the germline V gene are MNHEY and SVGAGI. The CDR3 spells CASSYWRRTGDEKLFF. CDR3 DNA sequence: TGTGCCAGCAGTTACTGGCGAAGGACAGGGGATGAAAAACTGTTTTTT.

V and J are TRBV5-6 and TRBJ2-7, with unresolved D. V was pared by 1 base and J by 5 bases, with 10 bases between. This CDR3 region has 13 residues. Per germline, CDR1 SGHDT and CDR2 YYEEEE. The CDR3 sequence is CASSLSFKNEQYV. As DNA, the CDR3 is TGTGCCAGCAGCTTGAGTTTCAAGAACGAGCAGTACGTC.

The chain has TRBV27 and TRBJ1-1; D is unclear. Germline V CDR1 and CDR2: MNHEY, SMNVEV (reference sequence). The V end was cut by 3 bases, the J end by 1 base, with 6 bases between. The CDR3 sequence is 13 residues long. The CDR3 region is CASSFDENTEAFF. The CDR3 bases are TGTGCCAGCAGTTTTGATGAGAACACTGAAGCTTTCTTT.

The rearrangement joins TRBV7-9 to TRBJ2-3; the D call may be TRBD1 or TRBD2 (5 bases each). The CDR3 length is 15 residues. The germline V gene has CDR1 SEHNR and CDR2 FQNEAQ (reference sequence). The V end was cut by 5 bases, the J end by 6 bases, with 18 bases between. The CDR3 loop reads CASSLGAGDGDTQYF. In nucleotides, the CDR3 is TGTGCCAGCAGCCTAGGGGCCGGGGACGGGGATACGCAGTATTTT.

In this sample, this clone turned up a few times. The CDR3 DNA reads as TGTGCCAGCACTATCAGGGTAGGGGGAGATACGCAGTATTTT. Translation gives CASTIRVGGDTQYF. This chain links TRBV4-2 with TRBJ2-3, with a tentative D call TRBD1 (6 bases). V was pared by 7 bases and J by 5 bases, with 16 bases between. The CDR3 covers 14 residues. Germline lookup yields CDR1 LGHNA and CDR2 YNFKEQ.

J is TRBJ1-1 and V is TRBV20-1, with D hard to call. Germline lookup yields CDR1 DFQATT and CDR2 SNEGSKA (reference sequence). Trimming shortened V by 2 bases and J by 6 bases, and 7 bases separated the two germline ends. The CDR3 covers 11 residues. The CDR3 sequence is CSARFGAEAFF. CDR3 in DNA: TGCAGTGCTAGATTTGGGGCTGAAGCTTTCTTT.

A few counts support this clone. The chain links TRBV7-3 to TRBJ2-3; no firm D call. CDR1 is SGHTA and CDR2 is FQGTGA in the germline V gene. V was trimmed by 5 bases and J by 2 bases, leaving 11 bases between them. The length of the CDR3 is 14 residues. Here the CDR3 reads CASSPGGITDTQYF. The CDR3 DNA is TGTGCCAGCAGCCCCGGCGGTATCACAGATACGCAGTATTTT.

The rearrangement links TRBV7-9 to TRBJ1-2; a weak D match, TRBD1 (6 bases). V lost 5 bases, J lost 0 bases, and 13 bases lay in between. Germline CDR1 reads SEHNR; CDR2 reads FQNEAQ (reference sequence). This CDR3 has 15 residues. CDR3 nucleotides: TGTGCCAGCAGCCATACAGGGCTCGCTAACTATGGCTACACCTTC. This gives the protein CASSHTGLANYGYTF.

The rearrangement joins TRBV6-6 to TRBJ1-3; D is unclear. V lost 7 bases, J lost 0 bases, and 13 bases lay in between. Germline V gene sequence: CDR1 MNHNY, CDR2 SVGAGI (reference sequence). This CDR3 comprises 15 residues. In DNA form, the CDR3 reads TGTGCCAGCAAACACAGCGGAGACTCTGGAAACACCATATATTTT. This codes for CASKHSGDSGNTIYF.